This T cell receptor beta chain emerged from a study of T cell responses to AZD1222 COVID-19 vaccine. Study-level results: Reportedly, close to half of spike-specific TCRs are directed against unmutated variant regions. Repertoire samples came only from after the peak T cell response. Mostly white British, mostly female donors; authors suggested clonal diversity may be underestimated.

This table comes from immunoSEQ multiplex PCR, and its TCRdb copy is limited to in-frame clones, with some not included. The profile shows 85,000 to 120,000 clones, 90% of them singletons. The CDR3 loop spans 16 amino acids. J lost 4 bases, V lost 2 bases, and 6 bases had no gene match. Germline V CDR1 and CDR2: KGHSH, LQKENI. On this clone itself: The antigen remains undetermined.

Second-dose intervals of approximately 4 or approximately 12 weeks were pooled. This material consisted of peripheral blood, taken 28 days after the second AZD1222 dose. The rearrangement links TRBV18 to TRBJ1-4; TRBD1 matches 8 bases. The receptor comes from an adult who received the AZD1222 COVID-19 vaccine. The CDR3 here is CASSPARQGYNEKLFF. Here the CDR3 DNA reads TGTGCCAGCTCACCAGCACGACAGGGGTATAATGAAAAACTGTTTTTT.